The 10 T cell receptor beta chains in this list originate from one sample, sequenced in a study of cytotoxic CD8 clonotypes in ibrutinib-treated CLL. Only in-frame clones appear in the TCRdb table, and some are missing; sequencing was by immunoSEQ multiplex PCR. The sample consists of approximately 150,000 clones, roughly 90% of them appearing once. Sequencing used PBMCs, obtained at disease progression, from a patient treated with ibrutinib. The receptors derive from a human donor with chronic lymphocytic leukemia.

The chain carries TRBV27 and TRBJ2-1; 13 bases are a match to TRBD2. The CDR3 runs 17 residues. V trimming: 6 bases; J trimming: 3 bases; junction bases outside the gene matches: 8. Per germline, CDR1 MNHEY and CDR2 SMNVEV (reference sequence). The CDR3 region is CASSPSGTSGNYNEQFF. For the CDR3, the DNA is TGTGCCAGCAGCCCGTCCGGGACTAGCGGGAACTACAATGAGCAGTTCTTC.

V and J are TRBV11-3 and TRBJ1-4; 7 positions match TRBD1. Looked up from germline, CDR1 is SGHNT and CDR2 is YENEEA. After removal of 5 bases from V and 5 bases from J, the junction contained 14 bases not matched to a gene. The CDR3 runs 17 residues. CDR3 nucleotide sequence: TGTGCCAGCAGCGCCCACTCTCGACAGGGAGAAAATGAAAAACTGTTTTTT. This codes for CASSAHSRQGENEKLFF. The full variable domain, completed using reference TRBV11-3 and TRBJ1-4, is EAGVVQSPRYKIIEKKQPVAFWCNPISGHNTLYWYLQNLGQGPELLIRYENEEAVDDSQLPKDRFSAERLKGVDSTLKIQPAELGDSAVYLCASSAHSRQGENEKLFFGSGTQLSVL.

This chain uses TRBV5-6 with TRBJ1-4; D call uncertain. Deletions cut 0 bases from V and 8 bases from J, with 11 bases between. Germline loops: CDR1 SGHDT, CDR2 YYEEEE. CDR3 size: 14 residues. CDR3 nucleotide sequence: TGTGCCAGCAGCTTGGAGGTCAGTGAAGAAAAACTGTTTTTT. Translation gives CASSLEVSEEKLFF.

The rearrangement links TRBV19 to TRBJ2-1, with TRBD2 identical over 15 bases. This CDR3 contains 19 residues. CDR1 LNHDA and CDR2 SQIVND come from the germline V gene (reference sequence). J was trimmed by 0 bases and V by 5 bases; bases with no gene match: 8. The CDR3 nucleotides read TGTGCCAGTAGTTTCCGGACTAGCGGGAGGGATAGCTCCTACAATGAGCAGTTCTTC. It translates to CASSFRTSGRDSSYNEQFF. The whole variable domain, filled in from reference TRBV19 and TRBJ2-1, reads DGGITQSPKYLFRKEGQNVTLSCEQNLNHDAMYWYRQDPGQGLRLIYYSQIVNDFQKGDIAEGYSVSREKKESFPLTVTSAQKNPTAFYLCASSFRTSGRDSSYNEQFFGPGTRLTVL.

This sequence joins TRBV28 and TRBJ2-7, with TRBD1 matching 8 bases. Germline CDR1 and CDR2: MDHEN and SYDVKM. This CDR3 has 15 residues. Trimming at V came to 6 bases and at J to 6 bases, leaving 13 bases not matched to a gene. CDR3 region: CASRVRGQGLGEQYF. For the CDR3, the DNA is TGTGCCAGCAGAGTTCGAGGACAGGGTTTGGGCGAGCAGTACTTC.

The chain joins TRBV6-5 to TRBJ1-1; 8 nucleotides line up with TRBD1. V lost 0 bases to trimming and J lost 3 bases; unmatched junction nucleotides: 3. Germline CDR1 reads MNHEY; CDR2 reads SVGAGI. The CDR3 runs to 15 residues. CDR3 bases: TGTGCCAGCAGTTACTCTGCAGGGGGCTACACTGAAGCTTTCTTT. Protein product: CASSYSAGGYTEAFF.

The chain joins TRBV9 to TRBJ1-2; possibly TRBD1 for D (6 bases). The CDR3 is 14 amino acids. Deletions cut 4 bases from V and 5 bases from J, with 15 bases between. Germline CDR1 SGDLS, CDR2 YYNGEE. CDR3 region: CASSHAGARYGYTF. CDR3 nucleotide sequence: TGTGCCAGCAGCCACGCGGGGGCCCGTTATGGCTACACCTTC.

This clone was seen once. CDR3 in amino acids: CASSTQGIKNIQYF. In DNA, the CDR3 is TGTGCCAGCAGCACACAGGGTATCAAAAACATTCAGTACTTC. The chain has TRBV7-2 and TRBJ2-4, with D possibly matching TRBD1 (6 bases). Germline CDR1 and CDR2: SGHTA and FQGNSA. V lost 5 bases to trimming and J lost 3 bases, with 11 bases between them. The CDR3 sequence is 14 residues long.

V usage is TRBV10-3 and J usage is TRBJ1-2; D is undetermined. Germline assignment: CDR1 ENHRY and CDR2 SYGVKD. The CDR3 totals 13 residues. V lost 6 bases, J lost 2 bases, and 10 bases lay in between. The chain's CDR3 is CAIRAEQNYGYTF. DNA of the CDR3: TGTGCCATCAGGGCCGAACAAAACTATGGCTACACCTTC.

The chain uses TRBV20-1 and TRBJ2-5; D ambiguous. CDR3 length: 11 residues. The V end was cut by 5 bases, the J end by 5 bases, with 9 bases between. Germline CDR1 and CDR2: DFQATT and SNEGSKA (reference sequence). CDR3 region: CSAPLSETQYF. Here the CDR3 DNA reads TGCAGTGCTCCCCTAAGTGAGACCCAGTACTTC.